This TCR beta chain stems from a study of cytomegalovirus exposure and HLA in healthy donors. The study ran its PCR with 60 Vbeta and 13 Jbeta primers. TCRdb keeps only in-frame clones here, not all; method: immunoSEQ multiplex PCR. The sample lists about 190,000 clones; 60% to 80% were seen once. Germline loops: CDR1 LNHDA, CDR2 SQIVND (reference sequence). The CDR3 loop spans 14 amino acids. Trimming cost V 5 bases and J 8 bases, with 18 bases left between them. The receptor comes from a woman in her thirties in good health and CMV-seropositive. The sequenced sample consisted of PBMCs. This chain joins TRBV19 and TRBJ1-2; D unresolved. The CDR3 bases are TGTGCCAGTAGTTATGACTGGGAGGTGGAAGGCTACACCTTC. Amino acids: CASSYDWEVEGYTF.